The 27 T cell receptor beta chains listed next were all sequenced from one sample in a study of T cell responses to AZD1222 COVID-19 vaccine. Only in-frame clones appear in the TCRdb table, and some are missing; sequencing was by immunoSEQ multiplex PCR. The sample carries roughly 100,000 clones, almost 85% recorded once. The sequences come from peripheral blood, collected on day 0 of AZD1222 vaccination. The source is an adult in good health.

The rearrangement uses TRBV6-4 and TRBJ2-3; 8 nucleotides line up with TRBD2. This CDR3 contains 15 residues. Germline V lookup: CDR1 MRHNA, CDR2 SNTAGT. V dropped 8 bases and J dropped 5; count of bases not matched to a gene: 12. CDR3 DNA sequence: TGTGCCAGCCGGAGGGTTGGGAGCGGGGGAGATACGCAGTATTTT. The encoded protein is CASRRVGSGGDTQYF.

The chain combines TRBV18 with TRBJ2-2; D is unresolved. V lost 2 bases and J 1 base, leaving 8 bases between the germline ends. The CDR3 consists of 15 residues. The germline V gene has CDR1 KGHSH and CDR2 LQKENI. This CDR3 is CASSPIQENTGELFF. The CDR3, as DNA: TGTGCCAGCTCACCAATCCAGGAGAACACCGGGGAGCTGTTTTTT.

The chain links TRBV7-8 to TRBJ1-2; D gene ambiguous. The CDR3 runs 16 residues. Germline V gives CDR1 SGHVS, CDR2 FQNEAQ. Trimming took off 4 bases at V and 6 bases at J, with 21 bases between the two ends. CDR3: CASSSYGRDFRNGYTF. The CDR3 nucleotides are TGTGCCAGCAGCTCCTACGGACGGGATTTTCGAAATGGCTACACCTTC.

The rearrangement joins TRBV6-2 or TRBV6-3 to TRBJ1-5; 7 nucleotides align to TRBD1. The CDR3 loop spans 16 amino acids. Per germline, CDR1 MNHEY and CDR2 SVGEGT. J lost 4 bases, V lost 2 bases, and 8 bases had no gene match. As DNA, the CDR3 is TGTGCCAGCAGTTACGGGCAGGGGGTTGCGAATCAGCCCCAGCATTTT. Protein: CASSYGQGVANQPQHF.

The chain combines TRBV19 with TRBJ2-7; tentatively, D is TRBD2 (6 bases). Trimming removed 7 bases from V and 3 bases from J, with 19 bases in between. The CDR3 is made up of 15 amino acids. Per the germline V gene, CDR1 is LNHDA and CDR2 is SQIVND (reference sequence). This CDR3 reads CASTEALGGFYEQYF. The CDR3 nucleotides are TGTGCCAGTACCGAGGCCCTGGGGGGTTTCTACGAGCAGTACTTC.

The chain links TRBV5-1 to TRBJ2-3; no clear D. CDR3 size: 13 residues. Deletions cut 0 bases from V and 4 bases from J, with 6 bases between. From germline, CDR1 is SGHRS and CDR2 YFSETQ. CDR3 nucleotides: TGCGCCAGCAGCTTGGCGACGGCAGATACGCAGTATTTT. This translates into CASSLATADTQYF. The full variable domain, in which reference TRBV5-1 and TRBJ2-3 provide the parts outside the CDR3, is KAGVTQTPRYLIKTRGQQVTLSCSPISGHRSVSWYQQTPGQGLQFLFEYFSETQRNKGNFPGRFSGRQFSNSRSEMNVSTLELGDSALYLCASSLATADTQYFGPGTRLTVL.

The V and J genes are TRBV4-2 and TRBJ1-3; D perhaps matches TRBD1 (6 bases). Trimming pared 0 bases from V and 3 bases from J, leaving 21 bases between. Per germline, CDR1 LGHNA and CDR2 YNFKEQ. This CDR3 spans 19 amino acids. Here the CDR3 DNA reads TGTGCCAGCAGCCAAGATAGGGGGGCCGTGGGGGAAGGTGGAAACACCATATATTTT. Translated, it gives CASSQDRGAVGEGGNTIYF.

The V call is TRBV5-1, the J call TRBJ2-5; 9 bases align to TRBD2. CDR3 length equals 16 residues. The germline V gene encodes CDR1 SGHRS and CDR2 YFSETQ. Unmatched junction bases numbered 10, after V lost 4 bases and J lost 3 bases. This CDR3 reads CASSGGEAGGKETQYF. CDR3 bases: TGCGCCAGCAGCGGCGGCGAAGCGGGGGGTAAAGAGACCCAGTACTTC.

This chain uses TRBV28 with TRBJ1-5; D not resolved. V was shortened by 3 bases and J by 7 bases, with 7 bases between the two germline ends. Germline CDR1 reads MDHEN; CDR2 reads SYDVKM. The CDR3 totals 12 residues. The chain's CDR3 is CASSFPAQPQHF. The CDR3 DNA is TGTGCCAGCAGTTTCCCAGCCCAGCCCCAGCATTTT.

DNA for the CDR3: TGTGCCAGCTCACCGCTTGGGGAGGTGAACTATGGCTACACCTTC. It encodes CASSPLGEVNYGYTF. This chain uses TRBV18 with TRBJ1-2; D call uncertain. CDR3 length: 15 amino acids. Per the germline V gene, CDR1 is KGHSH and CDR2 is LQKENI. The V and J ends lost 3 bases and 2 bases respectively, with 13 bases between them.

This chain links TRBV9 with TRBJ2-2; TRBD1 agrees at 8 bases. V lost 2 bases to trimming and J lost 6 bases; unmatched junction nucleotides: 9. The CDR3 sequence is 16 residues long. CDR1 is SGDLS and CDR2 is YYNGEE in the germline V gene. For the CDR3, the DNA is TGTGCCAGCAGCGTGGTTTCCGGACAGGGTGCCGGGGAGCTGTTTTTT. As protein: CASSVVSGQGAGELFF.

This chain joins TRBV11-2 and TRBJ2-1; no clear D gene. V lost 1 base and J lost 9, with 16 bases in between. This CDR3 has 15 amino acids. Germline V gives CDR1 SGHAT, CDR2 FQNNGV. This chain's CDR3 is CASSLGVSARSEQFF. As DNA, the CDR3 is TGTGCCAGCAGCTTAGGAGTGTCGGCCCGTAGTGAGCAGTTCTTC.

This clone has only one observation. The V call is TRBV5-1, the J call TRBJ2-5, with D tentatively TRBD2 (6 bases). Germline CDR1 SGHRS, CDR2 YFSETQ. CDR3 length: 16 residues. V lost 4 bases, J lost 5 bases, and 21 bases lay in between. This CDR3 is CASSPLADGGGETQYF. Here the CDR3 DNA reads TGCGCCAGCAGCCCCCTCGCAGACGGGGGAGGTGAGACCCAGTACTTC.

V gene TRBV2 combines with J gene TRBJ2-3, with TRBD2 matching 10 bases. Germline CDR1 and CDR2: SNHLY and FYNNEI. V was pared by 8 bases and J by 3 bases, with 8 bases of the junction left unmatched. The CDR3 is 15 residues long. The CDR3 coding sequence is TGTGCCAGCGCTTCACTAGCGGGGAAAACAGATACGCAGTATTTT. This translates into CASASLAGKTDTQYF.

A single count supports this clone. The chain carries TRBV25-1 and TRBJ1-4; no definite D call. CDR3 length: 15 amino acids. Germline V CDR1 and CDR2: MGHDK, SYGVNS. Trimming took off 1 base at V and 0 bases at J, with 6 bases between the two ends. The CDR3, as DNA: TGTGCCAGCAGTGAATCCGGACCAACTAATGAAAAACTGTTTTTT. Amino acids: CASSESGPTNEKLFF.

The V gene is TRBV2, the J gene TRBJ2-7; D may correspond to TRBD1 or TRBD2 (5 bases each). Per germline, CDR1 SNHLY and CDR2 FYNNEI. Trimming left V 2 bases short and J 2 bases short, with 13 bases between. CDR3 length equals 15 residues. The CDR3 coding sequence is TGTGCCAGCAGTGAAAGCCCGGGGCTAACCTACGAGCAGTACTTC. Translating it yields CASSESPGLTYEQYF. The complete variable domain, with remaining parts taken from reference TRBV2 and TRBJ2-7, reads EPEVTQTPSHQVTQMGQEVILRCVPISNHLYFYWYRQILGQKVEFLVSFYNNEISEKSEIFDDQFSVERPDGSNFTLKIRSTKLEDSAMYFCASSESPGLTYEQYFGPGTRLTVT.

The V gene is TRBV7-6, the J gene TRBJ1-3, with 7 bases that match TRBD1. CDR1 SGHVS and CDR2 FNYEAQ come from the germline V gene. The CDR3 spans 15 residues. With 5 bases clipped from V and 5 bases from J, the junction kept 9 bases outside the gene matches. The CDR3 is CASSLRTGGRNTIYF. CDR3 nucleotides: TGTGCCAGCAGCCTAAGGACAGGCGGTCGAAACACCATATATTTT.

This sequence joins TRBV11-3 and TRBJ1-2; tentative D call: TRBD1 (6 bases). The CDR3 is made up of 13 amino acids. The germline gives CDR1 SGHNT, CDR2 YENEEA. Deletions cut 5 bases from V and 6 bases from J, with 13 bases between. This CDR3 reads CASSGGGVNGYTF. The CDR3 DNA is TGTGCCAGCAGCGGGGGGGGCGTGAATGGCTACACCTTC. The entire variable domain, with the rest obtained from reference TRBV11-3 and TRBJ1-2, is as follows: EAGVVQSPRYKIIEKKQPVAFWCNPISGHNTLYWYLQNLGQGPELLIRYENEEAVDDSQLPKDRFSAERLKGVDSTLKIQPAELGDSAVYLCASSGGGVNGYTFGSGTRLTVV.

The CDR3 DNA sequence: TGCAGCGTTAGGAATGGAGGGACCGGGGAGCTGTTTTTT. Its protein is CSVRNGGTGELFF. The chain is built from TRBV29-1 and TRBJ2-2; tentatively, D is TRBD2 (6 bases). This CDR3 has 13 amino acids. The V end was cut by 5 bases, the J end by 5 bases, with 12 bases between. Per the germline V gene, CDR1 is SQVTM and CDR2 is ANQGSEA.

The V gene is TRBV19, the J gene TRBJ1-2, with 12 bases matching TRBD1. Trimming took 6 bases from V and 2 from J; bases not matched to a gene: 13. The germline V gene encodes CDR1 LNHDA and CDR2 SQIVND (reference sequence). The CDR3 length is 18 residues. The CDR3 sequence is CASSARLGQGAQNYGYTF. The DNA for the CDR3 is TGTGCCAGTAGCGCGAGATTGGGACAGGGGGCGCAGAACTATGGCTACACCTTC.

CDR3 amino acids: CASSKGTSGAYNEQFF. The CDR3 bases are TGTGCCAGCAGTAAAGGGACTAGCGGCGCCTACAATGAGCAGTTCTTC. The chain carries TRBV27 and TRBJ2-1; 11 positions agree with TRBD2. Germline V lookup: CDR1 MNHEY, CDR2 SMNVEV (reference sequence). The CDR3 loop spans 16 amino acids. The junction had 5 bases not matched to a gene; V was cut back by 5 bases and J by 2 bases.

This clone occurred once. This sequence joins TRBV4-3 and TRBJ2-3; D not resolved. The CDR3 is 14 residues long. Per germline, CDR1 LGHNA and CDR2 YSLEER. With 2 bases removed from V and 2 bases from J, the gap between germline ends came to 8 bases. DNA of the CDR3: TGCGCCAGCAGCCAAAAGCCTTTCACAGATACGCAGTATTTT. Translating it yields CASSQKPFTDTQYF.

The V gene is TRBV19, the J gene TRBJ2-3, with TRBD1 matching 10 bases. From germline, CDR1 is LNHDA and CDR2 SQIVND (reference sequence). V lost 3 bases to trimming and J lost 1 base; unmatched junction nucleotides: 1. The CDR3 runs 15 residues. The CDR3 nucleotides are TGTGCCAGTAGTATTGACAGGGGGCGCACAGATACGCAGTATTTT. Encoded protein: CASSIDRGRTDTQYF.

This chain joins TRBV2 and TRBJ1-2; tentatively, D is TRBD1 (5 bases). The length of the CDR3 is 15 residues. The germline V gene has CDR1 SNHLY and CDR2 FYNNEI. Between the trimmed V and J ends, which lost 6 bases and 0 bases, there was a span of 14 bases. The DNA for the CDR3 is TGTGCCAGCAGGGGGGACCGACTTGCTAACTATGGCTACACCTTC. Residues: CASRGDRLANYGYTF.

The rearrangement joins TRBV7-8 to TRBJ2-2, with 9 bases fitting TRBD2. The CDR3 totals 14 residues. Germline V gives CDR1 SGHVS, CDR2 FQNEAQ. V gave up 5 bases and J gave up 6 bases; unmatched junction bases: 4. The CDR3 DNA reads TGTGCCAGCAGCAAGGGACTAGCTCCCGGGGAGCTGTTTTTT. Amino acid sequence: CASSKGLAPGELFF.

The chain links TRBV5-5 to TRBJ2-3, with TRBD2 identical over 8 bases. This CDR3 spans 16 amino acids. Germline V gene data show CDR1 as SGHKS and CDR2 as YYEKEE (reference sequence). The ends lost 0 bases at V and 3 bases at J; junction bases unmatched: 6. The CDR3 here is CASSLDLGTRTDTQYF. DNA of the CDR3: TGTGCCAGCAGCTTGGATCTGGGGACTAGAACAGATACGCAGTATTTT.

This chain links TRBV18 with TRBJ1-3; no clear D gene. CDR3 length: 15 residues. The germline V gene encodes CDR1 KGHSH and CDR2 LQKENI. With 2 bases removed from V and 7 bases from J, the gap between germline ends came to 15 bases. CDR3 sequence: CASSPSQSGMNTIYF. The CDR3 bases are TGTGCCAGCTCACCAAGCCAATCCGGAATGAACACCATATATTTT.